This TCR beta chain was identified in a study of blood T cell repertoires in COVID-19 (dated by TCRdb to 2020 to 2021). General notes on the study: Collaborator samples came from the United States, Italy and Spain and covered acute and convalescent phases of COVID-19. The material from the prospective study consisted of cDNA or gDNA derived from T cells, B-cell-depleted T cells, or PBMCs. Subjects who had been exposed to COVID-19, were actively infected with it, or had recovered from it provided the deeply sampled blood TCRbeta repertoires that made up the dataset. The repertoires were released in a freely available public database intended as a resource for research on the immune response to SARS-CoV-2. The samples were drawn from the first 160 participants of the ongoing ImmuneRACE study and from about 1,200 subjects provided by 6 global collaborators. Nearly every sample came with metadata listing a de-identified subject ID, COVID-19 status, age in years and sex. HLA class I and class II types, where available, came from metadata supplied by the sample provider rather than from assay-based typing. On the study overall, not on this receptor specifically: The quantity of clinical and demographic metadata differed by source and by participant and was supplied without curation.

The immunoSEQ Assay, a bias-controlled multiplex PCR, was used to amplify TCRbeta CDR3 regions from genomic DNA. The authors processed their data as follows. Within the assay, amplification of reference gene primers was used to estimate how many nucleated cells each sample contained. To quantify the absolute abundance of each unique TCRbeta CDR3 rearrangement, sequence reads were collapsed and filtered. For each sample, productive Simpson clonality was calculated by taking the square root of Simpson's diversity index across productive rearrangements. The source is immuneACCESS, and TCRdb retained only in-frame sequences with V and J called. Part of the clones is not carried over; for the studies checked, unresolved V genes explain less than half of this, and the remainder is unexplained. That table is the source of V, J and clone size, and D and trimming were worked out from the DNA. The sample data list roughly 300,000 clones, and under 90% of these were observed just once. The ten largest clonotypes hold approximately 9% of the sample.

This clone was picked up a small number of times. Its antigen remains unidentified. No much larger clonotype is one base removed from it; base qualities were not supplied. Another Seattle source contributed samples from volunteer blood donors who had recovered from COVID-19. Whole blood was collected in K2EDTA tubes by collaborating institutions according to the institutions' own protocols. For TCRbeta analysis, collaborators shipped samples in one of three forms: frozen whole blood, isolated PBMCs, or DNA extracted from either of those sample types. The receptor was isolated from a woman in her forties or fifties who had recovered from COVID-19. The source material was peripheral blood.

At the DNA level, the sequence is TGTGCCAGCAGCCAATTCGTCGGGGGGACCTCCGGCGCAGATACGCAGTATTTT. It codes for CASSQFVGGTSGADTQYF. The chain is encoded by TRBV3-1 (or the pseudogene TRBV3-2) joined to TRBJ2-3, and 7 junctional nucleotides match TRBD2. Inclusive of the bounding cysteine and phenylalanine, the CDR3 is 18 residues long. The read is trimmed to its CDR3 DNA, 54 bases read in frame from base 1. Compared with germline, V lacks 2 bases and J lacks 4 bases; bases without a gene match: 15. From the germline V gene (reference sequence), CDR1 is LGHDT and CDR2 is YNNKEL.